Listed here are 2 T cell receptor beta chains from one sample, sequenced in a study of vaccination and CD4 T cells after COVID-19. Once obtained from cultured CD4+ T cells, the DNA was sequenced using the Oncomine TCR Beta short-read assay. TCRdb re-derived calls from the PCR reads in MiXCR, one entry per CDR3 protein. The data contain 10,000 to 15,000 distinct CDR3 sequences, around 50% of them singletons. Treatment of the sample: approximately 10-day PBMC culture with coronavirus spike peptide pools or control peptides (ViraFEST assay). These receptors have no identified antigens. The sequenced sample consisted of CD4+ T cells from blood, cultured in vitro. The source of these receptors is a human donor who had recovered from COVID-19.

The chain uses TRBV7-2 and TRBJ2-3; TRBD2 aligns across 9 bases. Germline V gene data show CDR1 as SGHTA and CDR2 as FQGNSA. This CDR3 has 14 amino acids. V shed 7 bases, J shed 2 bases, and the junction held 4 bases outside the gene matches. The CDR3 sequence is CASKLAGPTDTQYF. The CDR3 coding sequence is TGTGCCAGCAAACTAGCGGGCCCCACAGATACGCAGTATTTT. Drawing the rest from reference TRBV7-2 and TRBJ2-3, the complete variable domain is GAGVSQSPSNKVTEKGKDVELRCDPISGHTALYWYRQSLGQGLEFLIYFQGNSAPDKSGLPSDRFSAERTGGSVSTLTIQRTQQEDSAVYLCASKLAGPTDTQYFGPGTRLTVL.

This chain links TRBV7-3 with TRBJ2-2, with TRBD2 matching 7 bases. CDR3 size: 15 residues. Unmatched junction bases numbered 7, after V lost 5 bases and J lost 4 bases. CDR1 and CDR2 (germline): SGHTA, FQGTGA. The CDR3 protein is CASSPRAGTTGELFF. The CDR3 bases are TGTGCCAGCAGCCCGAGAGCGGGAACCACCGGGGAGCTGTTTTTT.